The 21 T cell receptor beta chains below come from one sample, sequenced in a study of T cells in Graves' hyperthyroidism and ophthalmopathy. Amplified regions were TCR beta CDR3 sequences from RNA transcripts. Using the HTBI primer set, a first-round RT-PCR was run on the TCR CDR3. Each CDR3 protein gets one entry after TCRdb re-called the multiplex PCR reads with MiXCR. The repertoire includes some 620,000 distinct CDR3 sequences, under 20% of them detected once, and around 4% sits in the top ten. The specimen was blood. Source of these receptors: a woman aged 25-40 years with Graves' hyperthyroidism.

In this sample, this clonotype turned up a few times. This chain links TRBV28 with TRBJ2-1; D possibly corresponds to TRBD2 (6 bases). The V gene's germline CDR1 is MDHEN and CDR2 SYDVKM. This CDR3 comprises 15 residues. The germline V and J ends were trimmed by 2 bases and 3 bases, with 11 bases remaining between them. The DNA for the CDR3 is TGTGCCAGCAGTTTAAGCGCTAGCGACTACAATGAGCAGTTCTTC. Amino acid sequence: CASSLSASDYNEQFF. Using reference TRBV28 and TRBJ2-1 for the parts outside the CDR3, the full variable domain is DVKVTQSSRYLVKRTGEKVFLECVQDMDHENMFWYRQDPGLGLRLIYFSYDVKMKEKGDIPEGYSVSREKKERFSLILESASTNQTSMYLCASSLSASDYNEQFFGPGTRLTVL.

The chain uses TRBV10-3 and TRBJ1-1, with D possibly matching TRBD1 (5 bases). The CDR3 runs 14 residues. V gave up 8 bases and J gave up 2 bases, with 15 bases separating them. In germline, CDR1 is ENHRY, CDR2 SYGVKD. As DNA, the CDR3 is TGTGCCATCGGGAGGAGTGGGGGAAACACTGAAGCTTTCTTT. Protein product: CAIGRSGGNTEAFF.

Ten or more counts support this clonotype. The genes are TRBV9 and TRBJ1-1; no firm D call. V gave up 5 bases and J gave up 1 base, with 9 bases separating them. The CDR3 runs to 13 residues. Germline V gives CDR1 SGDLS, CDR2 YYNGEE. The CDR3 region has the DNA TGTGCCAGCAGTGTTGACGGGAACACTGAAGCTTTCTTT. This codes for CASSVDGNTEAFF.

The chain is built from TRBV5-1 and TRBJ2-7, with a weak D call TRBD1 (6 bases). Germline assignment: CDR1 SGHRS and CDR2 YFSETQ. V was shortened by 0 bases and J by 7 bases, with 8 bases between the two germline ends. This CDR3 spans 12 amino acids. The CDR3 nucleotides are TGCGCCAGCAGCTTGGCCCAGGGGGAGCAGTACTTC. Its translation: CASSLAQGEQYF.

This clonotype was observed once. A junction boundary mismatches the germline segment, possibly from a read error. V is TRBV12-3 or TRBV12-4 and J is TRBJ2-5; no clear D gene. This CDR3 has 14 amino acids. The CDR3 spells CVSSSPPSQETQYF. CDR3 coding DNA: TGTGTCAGCAGTTCCCCCCCTAGCCAAGAGACCCAGTACTTC.

V gene TRBV11-2 combines with J gene TRBJ1-1; D might be TRBD1 (5 bases). This CDR3 contains 15 residues. CDR1 is SGHAT, CDR2 FQNNGV, per germline. V shed 2 bases and J shed 0 bases, with 10 bases lying between them. The CDR3, as DNA: TGTGCCAGCAGCTTACAAAGACAGATGAACACTGAAGCTTTCTTT. It translates to CASSLQRQMNTEAFF.

This clonotype occurred many times. The V and J genes are TRBV27 and TRBJ2-2; 10 bases are shared with TRBD2. This CDR3 spans 15 amino acids. The V segment lost 7 bases and the J segment 4 bases; nucleotides outside the gene matches: 6. Germline V gene data show CDR1 as MNHEY and CDR2 as SMNVEV (reference sequence). The CDR3 DNA follows: TGTGCCAGCAACAAAGCGGGAGGGGGCACCGGGGAGCTGTTTTTT. It translates to CASNKAGGGTGELFF.

This clonotype was observed a few times. The chain is built from TRBV12-5 and TRBJ2-7; D gene uncertain. Trimming took 5 bases from V and 3 from J, leaving 8 bases between them. The CDR3 totals 12 residues. CDR1 LGHNT and CDR2 FRNRAP come from the germline V gene. The CDR3 sequence: CASGPRNYEQYF. The CDR3 DNA is TGTGCTAGTGGTCCCCGCAACTACGAGCAGTACTTC. Complete variable domain (other parts from reference TRBV12-5 and TRBJ2-7): DARVTQTPRHKVTEMGQEVTMRCQPILGHNTVFWYRQTMMQGLELLAYFRNRAPLDDSGMPKDRFSAEMPDATLATLKIQPSEPRDSAVYFCASGPRNYEQYFGPGTRLTVT.

This clonotype has a handful of counts. The chain carries TRBV12-3 or TRBV12-4 and TRBJ2-7; 7 nucleotides match TRBD1. This CDR3 is built from 12 residues. J gave up 6 bases and V 6 bases, and 5 bases lay outside the gene matches. CDR3 sequence: CASSLTGFEQYF. In DNA form, the CDR3 reads TGTGCCAGCAGCCTGACAGGGTTCGAGCAGTACTTC.

This clonotype was observed many times. The rearrangement links TRBV30 to TRBJ2-7; D is perhaps TRBD2 (6 bases). Germline CDR1 GTSNPN, CDR2 SVGIG (reference sequence). The V gene lost 2 bases and the J gene lost 4 bases, with 9 bases spanning the gap. The CDR3 runs 12 residues. CDR3: CAWSPSDYEQYF. The CDR3 bases are TGTGCCTGGAGTCCTAGCGATTACGAGCAGTACTTC.

This clonotype was seen repeatedly, ten times or more. The chain employs TRBV28 and TRBJ2-7; TRBD2 matches at 8 bases. The CDR3 covers 18 residues. V was clipped by 3 bases and J by 6 bases; unmatched bases: 19. The germline V gene encodes CDR1 MDHEN and CDR2 SYDVKM. The CDR3 sequence: CASSLQTATRGRPFEQYF. In DNA, the CDR3 is TGTGCCAGCAGTTTGCAGACGGCGACGCGCGGGAGGCCCTTCGAGCAGTACTTC.

This clonotype was counted at least ten times. The chain carries TRBV27 and TRBJ2-3, with D possibly being TRBD2 (5 bases). This CDR3 has 15 residues. V lost 7 bases and J lost 2, with 16 bases in between. Germline V CDR1 and CDR2: MNHEY, SMNVEV (reference sequence). CDR3 nucleotides: TGTGCCAGCAACTCTTTCCGGGATTTCACAGATACGCAGTATTTT. As protein: CASNSFRDFTDTQYF.

This clonotype came up many times. This rearrangement joins TRBV5-1 to TRBJ2-1; tentatively, D is TRBD2 (6 bases). Germline values: CDR1 SGHRS, CDR2 YFSETQ. V lost 4 bases and J 6 bases, leaving 11 bases between the germline ends. The CDR3 is 13 amino acids. The CDR3: CASSRGGANEQFF. The CDR3 DNA is TGCGCCAGCAGCCGTGGCGGGGCCAATGAGCAGTTCTTC.

This clonotype was counted between two and nine times. The rearrangement joins TRBV20-1 to TRBJ1-5, with D possibly TRBD1 on 5 matching bases. V dropped 6 bases and J dropped 4 bases, with 13 bases sitting between them. There are 13 residues in the CDR3. Germline loops: CDR1 DFQATT, CDR2 SNEGSKA (reference sequence). The CDR3 bases are TGCAGTGCCGGGGGGAGGAAGAATCAGCCCCAGCATTTT. It specifies CSAGGRKNQPQHF.

In the case of this clonotype: A junction boundary mismatches the germline segment, possibly from a read error. The V call is TRBV27, the J call TRBJ2-2; D tentatively reads TRBD1 or TRBD2 (5 bases each). Germline V CDR1 and CDR2: MNHEY, SMNVEV (reference sequence). The CDR3 covers 16 residues. The CDR3 DNA sequence: TGTGCCAGCAGTCTCTGGGACGGAGCGAACACCGGGGAGCTGCTTTTT. Its translation: CASSLWDGANTGELLF.

Regarding this clonotype: Possible read error: a much larger clone is one base away. V and J are TRBV20-1 and TRBJ2-1; TRBD2 might be the D (6 bases). Germline V gives CDR1 DFQATT, CDR2 SNEGSKA (reference sequence). The CDR3 totals 14 residues. V was shortened by 5 bases and J by 2 bases, with 13 bases between the two germline ends. The CDR3 sequence is CSARDSHTYNEQFF. The CDR3 DNA sequence: TGCAGTGCTCGGGACTCGCACACCTACAATGAGCAGTTCTTC.

This clonotype was recorded at least ten times. The V call is TRBV6-5, the J call TRBJ2-4; tentatively, D is TRBD2 (6 bases). V was cut by 2 bases and J by 5 bases, with 13 bases left in between. The CDR3 runs to 15 residues. The germline V gene encodes CDR1 MNHEY and CDR2 SVGAGI. CDR3 sequence reads: CASSYGGVGENIQYF. In nucleotides, the CDR3 is TGTGCCAGCAGTTACGGAGGGGTGGGTGAAAACATTCAGTACTTC.

V usage is TRBV5-6 and J usage is TRBJ1-1; possible D gene TRBD1, 6 bases. Germline V gene lookup returns CDR1 SGHDT and CDR2 YYEEEE. V lost 0 bases and J lost 7, with 13 bases in between. The CDR3 loop spans 14 amino acids. The CDR3 sequence: CASSLVGAQLEAFF. Written as DNA, the CDR3 is TGTGCCAGCAGCTTGGTGGGGGCCCAGCTTGAAGCTTTCTTT. The full variable domain, rest sourced from reference TRBV5-6 and TRBJ1-1, is DAGVTQSPTHLIKTRGQQVTLRCSPKSGHDTVSWYQQALGQGPQFIFQYYEEEERQRGNFPDRFSGHQFPNYSSELNVNALLLGDSALYLCASSLVGAQLEAFFGQGTRLTVV.

This clonotype appeared many times. The chain couples TRBV6-1 to TRBJ1-5; D gene ambiguous. CDR1 and CDR2 (germline): MNHNS, SASEGT. The CDR3 is 15 residues long. V was trimmed by 4 bases and J by 0 bases, leaving 10 bases between them. CDR3 bases: TGTGCCAGCAGTGCGTCTGATTATAGCAATCAGCCCCAGCATTTT. Protein product: CASSASDYSNQPQHF.

This clonotype was seen many times. The chain employs TRBV12-3 or TRBV12-4 and TRBJ2-1; D is possibly TRBD2 (6 bases). The ends were cut back, 7 bases at V and 3 bases at J, with 13 bases in the middle. The CDR3 has 14 amino acids. CDR3 bases: TGTGCCAGCATTGGGGGGAGAGGCTACAATGAGCAGTTCTTC. Its protein is CASIGGRGYNEQFF.

Ten or more counts support this clonotype. The chain carries TRBV11-2 and TRBJ2-4; D is undetermined. This CDR3 comprises 13 residues. Trimming took off 5 bases at V and 3 bases at J, with 8 bases between the two ends. CDR1 and CDR2 from the germline V gene are SGHAT and FQNNGV. CDR3 sequence reads: CASSRVGKNIQYF. CDR3 DNA: TGTGCCAGCAGCCGGGTAGGCAAAAACATTCAGTACTTC.